This T cell receptor beta chain was found in a study of tumor-infiltrating lymphocytes in primary liver carcinoma. In the study overall: Patients, male and female, were 30 to 69 years old.

Both RNA and DNA were isolated together from about 21-30 mg of bulk tissue that had not been sorted. This clonotype has only one observation. With a much larger clone just one base away, this may be a read error. The authors made TCR beta cDNA from 450 to 600 ng total RNA with a constant-region primer. Modified slightly, ARM-PCR produced TCR beta libraries over three nested multiplex PCR rounds. Investigators reported that the first two PCR rounds, at 10 to 11 cycles each, used TRBV1-TRBV30 forward primers with a C-beta reverse primer. TCRdb reanalysed the multiplex PCR reads using MiXCR and keeps one entry per CDR3 protein. The data contain 50,000 or so distinct CDR3 sequences, around 77% of them seen just once; the ten biggest clones take up around 24%. Trimming took 11 bases from V and 11 from J; bases not matched to a gene: 18. The CDR3 is 14 residues long. Looked up from germline, CDR1 is SGHTA and CDR2 is FQGNSA.

The genes are TRBV7-2 and TRBJ2-3; the match to TRBD2 covers 8 bases. Sequences were obtained from liver tumor tissue from sampling region 5. The subset denotes: tumor region T5, tumor centre. The TCR comes from a man aged 35-49 years with primary liver carcinoma and hepatitis B virus infection. DNA for the CDR3: TGTGCCTCAAGGGGCGGGAGGCAACCCCGGGGGCAGTATTTT. Its protein product is CASRGGRQPRGQYF.